This T cell receptor (beta chain) was recorded in a study of shared clonotypes between healthy human individuals. About the study: CD4 naive and memory got three plates each, CD8 naive two, CD8 memory one.

This clone is a singleton in its sample. Its specificity is not known. Points from the study as a whole: Rarefaction showed that sequencing of sorted subsets was incomplete (despite large depth). Naive CD4 clonotypes were shared across several donors at about 5.3%.

With 4 bases removed from V and 8 bases from J, the gap between germline ends came to 13 bases. The CDR3 has 14 residues. Germline V gene sequence: CDR1 SGHKS, CDR2 YYEKEE (reference sequence). Each cell subset's genomic DNA was divided evenly among several immunoSEQ plates. Using immunoSEQ multiplex PCR, the repertoire was profiled, and TCRdb retains in-frame clones only, with some absent. Of a few million clones in the sample, approximately 95% are singletons; the top ten hold 0.1% to 0.15%. The sequencing sample was made of naive CD4+ T cells sorted from blood. Subset denoted: CD45RA+ positively selected. The V gene is TRBV5-5, the J gene TRBJ1-6; D perhaps matches TRBD1 (6 bases). The receptor was isolated from a man between 18 and 29 years old in good health. The DNA for the CDR3 is TGTGCCAGCAGCCTCATGGACAGAGATTCACCCCTCCACTTT. Its protein product is CASSLMDRDSPLHF.